This entry is about one T cell receptor beta chain. This sample was included in a study of blood T cell repertoires in COVID-19. V dropped 2 bases and J dropped 0 bases, with 14 bases sitting between them. CDR3 length: 18 amino acids. CDR1 and CDR2 from the germline V gene are KGHSH and LQKENI. In the original analysis: Estimates of nucleated cell counts were drawn from the amplification of reference gene primers. Assay used: immunoSEQ multiplex PCR; TCRdb lists only in-frame clones, some missing. Clone size and the V and J calls come from that table; the DNA yielded D and trimming. The sample has roughly 42,000 clones, around nine tenths seen once.

Sequenced: peripheral blood. The chain uses TRBV18 and TRBJ2-6; D gene ambiguous. This receptor was taken from a man in his 60s with acute or convalescent COVID-19. The CDR3 reads CASSPTPIESSGANVLTF. The CDR3 nucleotides are TGTGCCAGCTCACCAACCCCGATTGAGTCCTCTGGGGCCAACGTCCTGACTTTC.